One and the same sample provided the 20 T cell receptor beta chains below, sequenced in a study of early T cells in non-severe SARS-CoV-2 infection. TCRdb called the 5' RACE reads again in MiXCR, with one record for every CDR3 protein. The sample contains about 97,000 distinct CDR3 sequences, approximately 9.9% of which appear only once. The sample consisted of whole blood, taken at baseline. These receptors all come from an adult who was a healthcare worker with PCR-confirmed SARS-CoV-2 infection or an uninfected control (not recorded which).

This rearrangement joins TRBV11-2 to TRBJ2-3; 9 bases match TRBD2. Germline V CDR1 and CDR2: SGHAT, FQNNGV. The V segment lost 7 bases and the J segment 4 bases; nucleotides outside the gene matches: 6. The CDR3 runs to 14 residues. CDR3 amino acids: CASTGGGAADTQYF. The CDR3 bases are TGTGCCAGCACTGGCGGGGGGGCCGCAGATACGCAGTATTTT.

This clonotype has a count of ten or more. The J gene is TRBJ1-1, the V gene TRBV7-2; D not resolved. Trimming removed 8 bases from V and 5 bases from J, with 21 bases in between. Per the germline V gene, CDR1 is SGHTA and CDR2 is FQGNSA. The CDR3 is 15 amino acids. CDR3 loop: CASSLRGPLGTEAFF. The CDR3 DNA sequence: TGTGCCAGCTCCCTTCGAGGCCCACTAGGGACTGAAGCTTTCTTT. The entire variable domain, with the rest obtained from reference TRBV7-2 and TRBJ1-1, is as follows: GAGVSQSPSNKVTEKGKDVELRCDPISGHTALYWYRQSLGQGLEFLIYFQGNSAPDKSGLPSDRFSAERTGGSVSTLTIQRTQQEDSAVYLCASSLRGPLGTEAFFGQGTRLTVV.

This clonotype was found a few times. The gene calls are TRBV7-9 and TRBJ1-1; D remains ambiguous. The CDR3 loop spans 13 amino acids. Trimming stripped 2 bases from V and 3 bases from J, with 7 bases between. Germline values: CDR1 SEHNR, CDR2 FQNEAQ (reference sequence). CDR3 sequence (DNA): TGTGCCAGCAGCTTACTCCCCGACACTGAAGCTTTCTTT. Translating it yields CASSLLPDTEAFF.

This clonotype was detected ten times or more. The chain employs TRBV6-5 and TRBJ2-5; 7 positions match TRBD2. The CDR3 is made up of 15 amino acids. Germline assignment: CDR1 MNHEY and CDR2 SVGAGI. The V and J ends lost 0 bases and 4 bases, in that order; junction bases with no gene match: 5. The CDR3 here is CASSYSGGTGETQYF. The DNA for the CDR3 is TGTGCCAGCAGTTACTCGGGGGGGACGGGAGAGACCCAGTACTTC.

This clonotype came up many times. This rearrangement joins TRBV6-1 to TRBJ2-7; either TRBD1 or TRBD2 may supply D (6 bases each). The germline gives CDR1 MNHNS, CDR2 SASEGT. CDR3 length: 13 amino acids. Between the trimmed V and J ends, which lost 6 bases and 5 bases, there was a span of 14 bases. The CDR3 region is CASSGTPGDEQYF. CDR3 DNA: TGTGCCAGCAGCGGGACACCGGGGGACGAGCAGTACTTC.

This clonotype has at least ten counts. CDR3 nucleotides: TGTGCCAGCAGTACGCGGGACAGGCGGTCCTACGAGCAGTACTTC. This sequence encodes CASSTRDRRSYEQYF. V gene TRBV2 combines with J gene TRBJ2-7; 8 nucleotides match TRBD1. The germline V gene has CDR1 SNHLY and CDR2 FYNNEI. The V gene end was trimmed by 5 bases and the J gene end by 1 base; junction bases not matched to a gene: 7. This CDR3 has 15 amino acids.

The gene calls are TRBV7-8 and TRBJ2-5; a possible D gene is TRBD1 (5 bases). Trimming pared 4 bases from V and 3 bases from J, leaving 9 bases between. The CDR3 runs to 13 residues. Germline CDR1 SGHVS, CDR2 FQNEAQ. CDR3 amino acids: CASSWGVEETQYF. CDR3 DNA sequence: TGTGCCAGCAGCTGGGGCGTGGAAGAGACCCAGTACTTC.

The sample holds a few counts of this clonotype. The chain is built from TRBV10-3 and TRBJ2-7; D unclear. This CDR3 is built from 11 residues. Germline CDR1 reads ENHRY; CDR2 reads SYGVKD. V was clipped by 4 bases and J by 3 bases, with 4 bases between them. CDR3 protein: CAISVNYEQYF. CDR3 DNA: TGTGCCATCAGTGTGAACTACGAGCAGTACTTC.

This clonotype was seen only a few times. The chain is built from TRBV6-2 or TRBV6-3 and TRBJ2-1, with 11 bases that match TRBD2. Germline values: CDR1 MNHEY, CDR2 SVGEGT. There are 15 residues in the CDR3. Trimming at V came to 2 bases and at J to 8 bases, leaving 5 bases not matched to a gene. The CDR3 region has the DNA TGTGCCAGCAGTTACCGTACTAGCGGGAGCTATGAGCAGTTCTTC. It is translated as CASSYRTSGSYEQFF.

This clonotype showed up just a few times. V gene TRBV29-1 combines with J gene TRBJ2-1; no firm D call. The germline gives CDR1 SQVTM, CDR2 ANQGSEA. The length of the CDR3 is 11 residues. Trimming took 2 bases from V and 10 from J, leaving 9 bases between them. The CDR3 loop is CSVEPPNEQFF. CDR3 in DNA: TGCAGCGTTGAACCACCAAACGAGCAGTTCTTC.

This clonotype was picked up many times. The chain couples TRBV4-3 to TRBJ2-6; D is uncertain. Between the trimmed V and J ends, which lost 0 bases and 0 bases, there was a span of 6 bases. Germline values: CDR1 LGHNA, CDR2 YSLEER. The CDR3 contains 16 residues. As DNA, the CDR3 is TGCGCCAGCAGCCAAGATTTGCCCTCTGGGGCCAACGTCCTGACTTTC. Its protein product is CASSQDLPSGANVLTF.

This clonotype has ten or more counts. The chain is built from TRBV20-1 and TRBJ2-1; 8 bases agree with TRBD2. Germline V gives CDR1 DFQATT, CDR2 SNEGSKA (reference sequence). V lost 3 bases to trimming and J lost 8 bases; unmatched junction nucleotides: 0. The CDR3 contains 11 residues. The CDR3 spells CSASGGDEQFF. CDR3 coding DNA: TGCAGTGCTAGCGGGGGGGATGAGCAGTTCTTC.

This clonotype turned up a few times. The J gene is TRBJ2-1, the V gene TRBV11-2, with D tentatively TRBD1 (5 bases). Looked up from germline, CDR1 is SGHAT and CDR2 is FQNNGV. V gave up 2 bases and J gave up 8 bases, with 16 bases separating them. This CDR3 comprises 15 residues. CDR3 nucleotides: TGTGCCAGCAGCTTACTACAGGCAGGGTTGGATGAGCAGTTCTTC. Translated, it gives CASSLLQAGLDEQFF.

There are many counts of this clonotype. CDR3 loop: CASRQGGGRKTYEQYF. CDR3 nucleotides: TGTGCCAGCAGGCAAGGGGGGGGACGCAAGACCTACGAGCAGTACTTC. V is TRBV6-1 and J is TRBJ2-7; D is possibly TRBD2 (7 bases). Germline assignment: CDR1 MNHNS and CDR2 SASEGT. The CDR3 length is 16 residues. Trimming took 6 bases from V and 2 from J, leaving 20 bases between them.

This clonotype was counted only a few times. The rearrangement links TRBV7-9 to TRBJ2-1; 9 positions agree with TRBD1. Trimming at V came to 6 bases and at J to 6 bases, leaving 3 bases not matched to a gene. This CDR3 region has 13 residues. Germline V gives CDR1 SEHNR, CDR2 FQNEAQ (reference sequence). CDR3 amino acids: CASRSGQGNEQFF. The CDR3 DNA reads TGTGCCAGCAGGTCGGGACAGGGCAATGAGCAGTTCTTC.

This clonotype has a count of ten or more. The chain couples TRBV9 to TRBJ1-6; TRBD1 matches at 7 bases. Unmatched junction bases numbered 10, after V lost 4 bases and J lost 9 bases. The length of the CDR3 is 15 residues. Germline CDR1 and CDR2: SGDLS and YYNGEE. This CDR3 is CASSQDDRVGSPLHF. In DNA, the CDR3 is TGTGCCAGCAGCCAGGATGACAGGGTCGGTTCACCCCTCCACTTT.

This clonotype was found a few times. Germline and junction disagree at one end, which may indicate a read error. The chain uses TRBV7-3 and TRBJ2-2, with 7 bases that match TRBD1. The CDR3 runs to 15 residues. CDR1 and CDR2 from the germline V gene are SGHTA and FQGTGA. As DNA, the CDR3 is TGTGCCAGCAGCATAACAGGGGAAAACACCGGGGAGCTGTTTTTT. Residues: CASSITGENTGELFF.

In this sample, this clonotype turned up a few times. CDR3 DNA sequence: TGTGCCAGCAGAGAAATAGGGACGGACGAGCAGTACTTC. Translated: CASREIGTDEQYF. The chain uses TRBV6-5 and TRBJ2-7; either TRBD1 or TRBD2 may supply D (5 bases each). The V end was cut by 6 bases, the J end by 5 bases, with 14 bases between. In germline, CDR1 is MNHEY, CDR2 SVGAGI. This CDR3 comprises 13 residues.

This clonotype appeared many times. The CDR3 DNA sequence: TGCAGTGCTACAATGGTCCTCGGACAGGGGAGTATGGAGACCCAGTACTTC. Translated: CSATMVLGQGSMETQYF. This sequence joins TRBV20-1 and TRBJ2-5, with 9 bases fitting TRBD1. V shed 4 bases, J shed 5 bases, and the junction held 17 bases outside the gene matches. Per germline, CDR1 DFQATT and CDR2 SNEGSKA (reference sequence). The CDR3 is 17 amino acids.

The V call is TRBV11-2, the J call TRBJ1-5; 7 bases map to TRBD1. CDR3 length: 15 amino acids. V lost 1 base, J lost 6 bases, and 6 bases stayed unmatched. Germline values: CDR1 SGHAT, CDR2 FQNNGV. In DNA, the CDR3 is TGTGCCAGCAGCTTAGGGACGGACAGGCTTCAGCCCCAGCATTTT. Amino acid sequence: CASSLGTDRLQPQHF.